One and the same sample provided the 4 T cell receptor beta chains below, sequenced in a study of cytomegalovirus exposure and HLA in healthy donors. The primer mix had 60 Vbeta and 13 Jbeta primers. Here immunoSEQ multiplex PCR was the method, and the copy in TCRdb shows in-frame clones only, minus some. Here the sample spans under 150,000 clones, approximately 80% being singletons. The specimen sequenced was PBMCs. The receptors stem from a boy aged 2 to 9 in good health and CMV-seronegative.

This chain uses TRBV11-2 with TRBJ2-1; the D gene is possibly TRBD1 (6 bases). From germline, CDR1 is SGHAT and CDR2 FQNNGV. CDR3 length: 15 residues. The ends were cut back, 5 bases at V and 9 bases at J, with 20 bases in the middle. The chain's CDR3 is CASSHYRDRLREQFF. The CDR3 nucleotides read TGTGCCAGCAGCCACTACAGGGACCGTCTCCGTGAGCAGTTCTTC.

This clone was seen only a few times. V gene TRBV25-1 combines with J gene TRBJ1-2; possibly TRBD1 for D (5 bases). The CDR3 totals 13 residues. CDR1 is MGHDK, CDR2 SYGVNS, per germline. Trimming removed 2 bases at V and 8 bases at J, with 12 bases between. CDR3 sequence (DNA): TGTGCCAGCAGTGAACCCCGGACAAGGGGCTACACCTTC. Translated, it gives CASSEPRTRGYTF.

The chain couples TRBV6-1 to TRBJ1-1, with D possibly being TRBD1 (5 bases). The germline V gene has CDR1 MNHNS and CDR2 SASEGT. V lost 3 bases, J lost 1 base, and 9 bases lay in between. CDR3 length: 14 residues. CDR3 sequence (DNA): TGTGCCAGCAGTGAGTCAGGGAAGAACACTGAAGCTTTCTTT. It is translated as CASSESGKNTEAFF.

This clone came up a few times. The gene calls are TRBV7-8 and TRBJ2-1; TRBD1 matches at 10 bases. The CDR3 runs to 17 residues. Trimming cost V 4 bases and J 8 bases; bases outside gene matches: 14. Germline-derived CDR1 and CDR2 are SGHVS and FQNEAQ. CDR3 nucleotide sequence: TGTGCCAGCAGCTCCGAGGGGGACAGGGGATGGGCGGATGAGCAGTTCTTC. It translates to CASSSEGDRGWADEQFF.